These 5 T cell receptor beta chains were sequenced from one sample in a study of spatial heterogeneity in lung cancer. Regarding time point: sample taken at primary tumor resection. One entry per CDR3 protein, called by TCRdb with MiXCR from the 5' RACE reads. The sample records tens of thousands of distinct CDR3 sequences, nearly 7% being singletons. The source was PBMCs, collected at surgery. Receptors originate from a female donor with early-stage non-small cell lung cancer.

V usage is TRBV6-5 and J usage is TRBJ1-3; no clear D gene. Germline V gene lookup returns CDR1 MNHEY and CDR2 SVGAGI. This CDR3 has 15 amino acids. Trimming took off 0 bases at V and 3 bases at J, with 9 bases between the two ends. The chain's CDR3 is CASSYSGSGGNTIYF. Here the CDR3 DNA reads TGTGCCAGCAGTTACTCAGGGAGTGGTGGAAACACCATATATTTT.

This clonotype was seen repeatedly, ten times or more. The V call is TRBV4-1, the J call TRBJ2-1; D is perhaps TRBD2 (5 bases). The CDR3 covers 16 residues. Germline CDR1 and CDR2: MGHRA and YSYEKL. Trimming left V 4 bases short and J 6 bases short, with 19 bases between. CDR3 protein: CASSPFVGAPSNEQFF. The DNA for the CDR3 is TGCGCCAGCAGCCCCTTTGTGGGAGCCCCGAGCAATGAGCAGTTCTTC.

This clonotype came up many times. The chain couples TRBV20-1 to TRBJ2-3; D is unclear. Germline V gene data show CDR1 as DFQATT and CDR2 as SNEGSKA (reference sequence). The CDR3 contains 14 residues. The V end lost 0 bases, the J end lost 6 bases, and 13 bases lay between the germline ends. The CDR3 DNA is TGCAGTGCTAGAGATTTTTCCCGTCCGGATACGCAGTATTTT. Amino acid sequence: CSARDFSRPDTQYF.

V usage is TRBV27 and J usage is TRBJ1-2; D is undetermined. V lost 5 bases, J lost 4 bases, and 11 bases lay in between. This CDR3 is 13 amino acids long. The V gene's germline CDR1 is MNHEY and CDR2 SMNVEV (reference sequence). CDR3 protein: CASSPEEGYGYTF. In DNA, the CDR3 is TGTGCCAGCAGTCCGGAGGAGGGCTATGGCTACACCTTC.

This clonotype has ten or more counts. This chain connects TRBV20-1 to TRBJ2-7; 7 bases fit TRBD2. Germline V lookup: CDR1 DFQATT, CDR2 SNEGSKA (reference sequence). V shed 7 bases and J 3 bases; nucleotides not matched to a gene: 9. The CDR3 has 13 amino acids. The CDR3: CSGGRGGLYEQYF. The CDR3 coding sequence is TGCAGTGGGGGGAGGGGAGGCCTCTACGAGCAGTACTTC.